This TCR beta chain originates from a study of shared clonotypes between healthy human individuals. Regarding the study as a whole: On the whole, naive subsets had larger estimated richness than memory subsets had. Exclusively blood specimens were collected; tissue repertoires likely differ. Genetic and exposure-history diversity was limited by the small donor number.

Turning to this clone: As yet, its antigen is unknown.

Researchers partitioned CD4+ cells into CD45RA+ naive and CD45RA-negative memory subsets. This CDR3 spans 13 amino acids. Germline values: CDR1 SGHTS, CDR2 YDEGEE. Trimming removed 4 bases from V and 15 bases from J; junction bases left unmatched: 12. The assay was immunoSEQ multiplex PCR, and TCRdb's table has in-frame clones only and misses some. The table has approximately 2,300,000 clones, roughly 92% seen once. What was sequenced was naive CD4+ T cells from PBMCs. Sample subset: CD45RA+ positively selected. The sequence derives from a man between 18 and 35 years old in good health. Some clones in this sample may be carry-over from other donors' samples. The gene calls are TRBV5-8 and TRBJ2-1; 8 bases are shared with TRBD2. The CDR3 DNA is TGTGCCAGCAGCCGAGGACTAGCCCAAGGTGGGTTCTTC. Residues: CASSRGLAQGGFF. Drawing the rest from reference TRBV5-8 and TRBJ2-1, the complete variable domain is EAGVTQSPTHLIKTRGQQATLRCSPISGHTSVYWYQQALGLGLQFLLWYDEGEERNRGNFPPRFSGRQFPNYSSELNVNALELEDSALYLCASSRGLAQGGFFGPGTRLTVL.